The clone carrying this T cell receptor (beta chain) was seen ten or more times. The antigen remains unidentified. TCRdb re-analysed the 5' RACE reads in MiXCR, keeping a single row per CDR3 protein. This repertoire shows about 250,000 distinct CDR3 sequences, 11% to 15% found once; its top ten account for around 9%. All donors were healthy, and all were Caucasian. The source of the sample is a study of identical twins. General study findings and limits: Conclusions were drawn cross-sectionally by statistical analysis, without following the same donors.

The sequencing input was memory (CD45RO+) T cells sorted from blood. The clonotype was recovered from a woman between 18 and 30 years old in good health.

DNA for the CDR3: TGCGCCAGCAGCCAATCCCACCGGGCCACTGAAGCTTTCTTT. It encodes CASSQSHRATEAFF. The chain employs TRBV4-1 and TRBJ1-1; no firm D call. Trimming removed 2 bases from V and 4 bases from J, with 11 bases in between. CDR3 length equals 14 residues. CDR1 and CDR2 from the germline V gene are MGHRA and YSYEKL.